This T cell receptor beta chain was captured in a study of cytomegalovirus exposure and HLA in healthy donors. In the PCR, 60 Vbeta and 13 Jbeta primers were used. Sequenced by immunoSEQ multiplex PCR; TCRdb stores in-frame clones only, minus some. The table lists about 82,000 clones, less than 85% of them singletons, with around an eighth in the top ten. Remarks on this clone: The antigen is not known.

This CDR3 has 15 amino acids. The germline gives CDR1 SEHNR, CDR2 FQNEAQ (reference sequence). The junction had 4 bases not matched to a gene; V was cut back by 3 bases and J by 2 bases. Regarding the study as a whole: The classifier reportedly diagnosed cytomegalovirus status with high sensitivity and specificity. Association of a missense DCLRE1C variant with TCR beta V- and J-gene trimming was reported in a later analysis.

This TCR came from a human donor in good health. The specimen was PBMCs. The genes are TRBV7-9 and TRBJ2-5; 9 nucleotides match TRBD2. The CDR3 bases are TGTGCCAGCAGCTTCTTTGCGGGGGGGCAAGAGACCCAGTACTTC. It yields the protein CASSFFAGGQETQYF.